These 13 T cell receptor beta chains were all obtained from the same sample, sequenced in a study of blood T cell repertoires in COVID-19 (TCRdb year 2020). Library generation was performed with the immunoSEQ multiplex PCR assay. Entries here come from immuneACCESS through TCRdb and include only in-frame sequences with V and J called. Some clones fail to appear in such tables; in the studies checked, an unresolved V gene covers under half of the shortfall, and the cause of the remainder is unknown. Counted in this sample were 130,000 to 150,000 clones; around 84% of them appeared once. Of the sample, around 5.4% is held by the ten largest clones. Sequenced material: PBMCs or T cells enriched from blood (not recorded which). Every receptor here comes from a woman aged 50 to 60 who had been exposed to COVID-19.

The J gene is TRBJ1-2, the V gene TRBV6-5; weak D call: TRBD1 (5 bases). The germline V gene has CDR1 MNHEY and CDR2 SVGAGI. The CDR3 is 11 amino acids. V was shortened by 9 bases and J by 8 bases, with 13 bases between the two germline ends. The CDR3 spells CASSGYSGYTF. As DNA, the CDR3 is TGTGCCAGTTCAGGGTATAGCGGCTACACCTTC.

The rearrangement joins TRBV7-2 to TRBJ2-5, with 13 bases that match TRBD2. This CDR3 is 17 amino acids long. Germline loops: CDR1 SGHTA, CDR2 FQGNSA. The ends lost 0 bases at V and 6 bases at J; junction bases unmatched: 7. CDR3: CASSLASTSGGLKTQYF. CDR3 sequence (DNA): TGTGCCAGCAGCTTAGCGTCGACTAGCGGGGGGCTAAAGACCCAGTACTTC. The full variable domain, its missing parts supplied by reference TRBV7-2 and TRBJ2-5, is GAGVSQSPSNKVTEKGKDVELRCDPISGHTALYWYRQSLGQGLEFLIYFQGNSAPDKSGLPSDRFSAERTGGSVSTLTIQRTQQEDSAVYLCASSLASTSGGLKTQYFGPGTRLLVL.

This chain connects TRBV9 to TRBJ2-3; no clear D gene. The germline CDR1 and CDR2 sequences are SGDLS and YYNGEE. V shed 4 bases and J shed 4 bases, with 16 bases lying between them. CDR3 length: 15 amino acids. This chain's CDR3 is CASSPRLSSADTQYF. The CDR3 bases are TGTGCCAGCAGCCCTCGACTGAGCTCAGCAGATACGCAGTATTTT.

This CDR3 is CASSPDSTEGYTF. In nucleotides, the CDR3 is TGTGCCAGCTCACCAGACTCCACGGAGGGCTACACCTTC. The chain couples TRBV18 to TRBJ1-2; D is unclear. The CDR3 length is 13 residues. The V gene's germline CDR1 is KGHSH and CDR2 LQKENI. The V and J ends lost 2 bases and 8 bases respectively, with 12 bases between them.

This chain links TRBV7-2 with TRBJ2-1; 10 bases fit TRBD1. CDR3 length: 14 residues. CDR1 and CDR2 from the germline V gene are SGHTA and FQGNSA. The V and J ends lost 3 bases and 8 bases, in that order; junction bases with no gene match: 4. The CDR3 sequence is CASSFGGTGDEQFF. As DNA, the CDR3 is TGTGCCAGCAGCTTCGGGGGGACAGGGGATGAGCAGTTCTTC.

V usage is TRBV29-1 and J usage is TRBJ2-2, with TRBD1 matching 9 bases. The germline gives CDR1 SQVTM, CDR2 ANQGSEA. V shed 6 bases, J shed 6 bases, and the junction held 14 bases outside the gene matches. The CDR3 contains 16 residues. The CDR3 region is CSVSGTGNRTAGELFF. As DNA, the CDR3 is TGCAGCGTATCCGGGACAGGGAACAGGACGGCCGGGGAGCTGTTTTTT.

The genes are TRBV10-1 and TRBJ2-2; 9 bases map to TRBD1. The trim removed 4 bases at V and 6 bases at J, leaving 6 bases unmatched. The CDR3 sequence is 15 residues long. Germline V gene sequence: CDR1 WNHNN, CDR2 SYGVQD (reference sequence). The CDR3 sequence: CASSGDRARSGELFF. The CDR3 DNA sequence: TGCGCCAGCAGTGGGGACAGGGCGCGGTCCGGGGAGCTGTTTTTT.

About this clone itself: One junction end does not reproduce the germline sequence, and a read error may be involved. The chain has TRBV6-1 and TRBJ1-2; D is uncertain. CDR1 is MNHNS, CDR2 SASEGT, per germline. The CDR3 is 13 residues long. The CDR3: CASREGQDYGYTF. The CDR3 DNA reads TGTGCCAGCAGGGAAGGGCAGGACTATGGCTACACCTTC.

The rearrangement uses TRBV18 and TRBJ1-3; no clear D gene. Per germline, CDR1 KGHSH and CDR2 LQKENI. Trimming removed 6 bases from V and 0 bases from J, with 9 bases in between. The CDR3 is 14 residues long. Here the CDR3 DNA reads TGTGCCAGCTCCCCGGGTCCCTCTGGAAACACCATATATTTT. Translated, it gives CASSPGPSGNTIYF.

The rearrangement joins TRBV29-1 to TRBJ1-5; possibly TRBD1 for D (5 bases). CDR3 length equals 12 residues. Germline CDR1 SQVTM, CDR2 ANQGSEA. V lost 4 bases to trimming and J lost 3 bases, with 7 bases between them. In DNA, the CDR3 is TGCAGCGTTGGGGGCAACAATCAGCCCCAGCATTTT. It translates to CSVGGNNQPQHF.

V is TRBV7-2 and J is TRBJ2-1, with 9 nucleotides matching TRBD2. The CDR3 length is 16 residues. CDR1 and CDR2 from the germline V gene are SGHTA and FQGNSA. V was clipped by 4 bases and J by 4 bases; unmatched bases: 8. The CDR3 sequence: CASSWVVAGVYNEQFF. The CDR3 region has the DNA TGTGCCAGCAGCTGGGTAGTAGCGGGGGTTTACAATGAGCAGTTCTTC. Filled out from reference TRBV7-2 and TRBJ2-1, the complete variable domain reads GAGVSQSPSNKVTEKGKDVELRCDPISGHTALYWYRQSLGQGLEFLIYFQGNSAPDKSGLPSDRFSAERTGGSVSTLTIQRTQQEDSAVYLCASSWVVAGVYNEQFFGPGTRLTVL.

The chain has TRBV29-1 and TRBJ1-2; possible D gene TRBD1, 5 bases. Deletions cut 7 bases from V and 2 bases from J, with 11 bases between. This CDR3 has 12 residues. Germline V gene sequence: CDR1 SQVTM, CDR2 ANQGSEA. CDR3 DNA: TGCAGCGCCTTGACAGCGAACTATGGCTACACCTTC. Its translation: CSALTANYGYTF. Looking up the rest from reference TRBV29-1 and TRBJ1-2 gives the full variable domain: SAVISQKPSRDICQRGTSLTIQCQVDSQVTMMFWYRQQPGQSLTLIATANQGSEATYESGFVIDKFPISRPNLTFSTLTVSNMSPEDSSIYLCSALTANYGYTFGSGTRLTVV.

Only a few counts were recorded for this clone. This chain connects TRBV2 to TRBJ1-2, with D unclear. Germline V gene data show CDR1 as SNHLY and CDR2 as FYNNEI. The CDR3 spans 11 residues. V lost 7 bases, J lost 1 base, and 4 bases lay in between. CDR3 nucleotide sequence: TGTGCCAGCATGCGTAACTATGGCTACACCTTC. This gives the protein CASMRNYGYTF.